This T cell receptor (beta chain) was observed in a study of shared clonotypes between healthy human individuals. Study summary: Sampling drew on donors who were a couple of women and three men aged 18 to 49.

At deep level, the assay was performed. Genomic DNA of each subset was evenly split across several immunoSEQ plates. As processed by the authors: Junction-only sequences without quality scores came from ImmunoSEQ, so filtering differed. The protocol was immunoSEQ multiplex PCR, while the TCRdb copy is restricted to in-frame clones and leaves out a portion. The V and J calls and clone size were taken over from that table, and D and trimming were inferred from the DNA. The sample comprises around 1.6 million clones, roughly 98% of which are singletons, and roughly 0.45% rests with the top ten. There are 14 residues in the CDR3. Germline V gene lookup returns CDR1 SGHTA and CDR2 FQGTGA. V was clipped by 4 bases and J by 4 bases; unmatched bases: 7.

The chain is built from TRBV7-3 and TRBJ2-7; 7 bases line up with TRBD1. The sequence came from a man aged 25 to 45 in good health. The specimen sequenced was naive CD4+ T cells sorted from blood. Subset in this sample: CD45RA+ positively selected. The CDR3 DNA is TGTGCCAGCAGCTCGGGATCAGGGGGTTACGAGCAGTACTTC. Encoded protein: CASSSGSGGYEQYF.